These 8 T cell receptor beta chains were sequenced from one sample in a study of T-cell memory formation after mild COVID-19. TCRdb recomputed calls from the 5' RACE reads with MiXCR, one row per CDR3 protein. The table shows around 340,000 distinct CDR3 sequences, with around 14% occurring only once. Sequenced input: PBMCs or a T cell subset sorted from them (not recorded which). Source of these receptors: a man aged 18 to 35 who had mild COVID-19 (a few samples of this study predate the infection). Cell type and time point are not known.

The chain joins TRBV5-5 to TRBJ2-1; D gene unclear. V shed 0 bases and J shed 2 bases, with 6 bases lying between them. This CDR3 contains 14 residues. Per germline, CDR1 SGHKS and CDR2 YYEKEE (reference sequence). The CDR3 sequence is CASSLDTPYNEQFF. As DNA, the CDR3 is TGTGCCAGCAGCTTGGACACCCCCTACAATGAGCAGTTCTTC.

This clonotype turned up a few times. This chain links TRBV6-5 with TRBJ1-5; tentative D call: TRBD1 (6 bases). Germline lookup yields CDR1 MNHEY and CDR2 SVGAGI. V was pared by 7 bases and J by 3 bases, with 16 bases between. The CDR3 runs 15 residues. The CDR3 DNA reads as TGTGCCAGCAAGGGGACACCAGACTACAATCAGCCCCAGCATTTT. Protein: CASKGTPDYNQPQHF.

This clonotype was found a few times. This may be a read error, as it is one base from a much larger clone. The rearrangement links TRBV7-6 to TRBJ2-5, with 9 bases identical to TRBD1. CDR1 and CDR2 from the germline V gene are SGHVS and FNYEAQ. The CDR3 is 13 amino acids. CDR3 sequence: CASSRDREENQYF. The CDR3 DNA follows: TGTGCCAGCAGCAGGGACAGGGAGGAGAACCAGTACTTC.

This clonotype was seen only a few times. The chain joins TRBV6-5 to TRBJ2-5; a possible D gene is TRBD2 (7 bases). V dropped 5 bases and J dropped 4 bases, with 17 bases sitting between them. The CDR3 covers 15 residues. CDR1 MNHEY and CDR2 SVGAGI come from the germline V gene. The CDR3 coding sequence is TGTGCCAGCAGTAGGGGGGGGACCCGCGGAGAGACCCAGTACTTC. This translates into CASSRGGTRGETQYF.

This clonotype was detected a few times. The genes are TRBV10-3 and TRBJ1-1, with TRBD1 as a possible D gene (5 bases). V lost 6 bases and J lost 5, with 16 bases in between. The CDR3 loop spans 14 amino acids. Germline V gene data show CDR1 as ENHRY and CDR2 as SYGVKD. The CDR3 region has the DNA TGTGCCATCAGGATAACAGGCCGCGGGACTGAAGCTTTCTTT. It specifies CAIRITGRGTEAFF.

The chain links TRBV28 to TRBJ2-3; a possible D gene is TRBD2 (6 bases). V shed 6 bases and J shed 0 bases, with 10 bases lying between them. The germline V gene encodes CDR1 MDHEN and CDR2 SYDVKM. The CDR3 is made up of 14 amino acids. The CDR3 nucleotides read TGTGCCAGCAGAGTGGGGACTAGCACAGATACGCAGTATTTT. Translating gives CASRVGTSTDTQYF.

This clonotype was detected only a few times. The chain links TRBV15 to TRBJ1-2; D is uncertain. The CDR3 extends over 12 amino acids. In germline, CDR1 is LNHNV, CDR2 YYDKDF (reference sequence). V was shortened by 3 bases and J by 4 bases, with 6 bases between the two germline ends. CDR3 bases: TGTGCCACCAGCAGTGGCAGCTATGGCTACACCTTC. Amino acid sequence: CATSSGSYGYTF.

V gene TRBV6-5 combines with J gene TRBJ2-5, with D possibly called TRBD1 or TRBD2 (5 bases each). This CDR3 contains 18 residues. V was clipped by 0 bases and J by 4 bases, with 21 bases between them. From germline, CDR1 is MNHEY and CDR2 SVGAGI. The CDR3 region has the DNA TGTGCCAGCAGTTACTCGAATGGCAGGGCGGGCTCGGGAGAGACCCAGTACTTC. Its translation: CASSYSNGRAGSGETQYF.